These 29 T cell receptor beta chains came from one sample sequenced in a study of T cell responses to AZD1222 COVID-19 vaccine. TCRdb's copy holds only in-frame clones and misses some; the assay was immunoSEQ multiplex PCR. The table shows 170,000 or so clones, with almost 90% occurring only once. This specimen consisted of peripheral blood, obtained 28 days after the second AZD1222 dose. All receptors come from an adult who received the AZD1222 COVID-19 vaccine.

This clone was detected once. This sequence joins TRBV5-1 and TRBJ1-1; D uncertain. The CDR3 runs 14 residues. V was pared by 4 bases and J by 1 base, with 11 bases between. Germline-derived CDR1 and CDR2 are SGHRS and YFSETQ. The CDR3 protein is CASSPRPGNTEAFF. The DNA of the CDR3 is TGCGCCAGCAGCCCCCGTCCGGGGAACACTGAAGCTTTCTTT.

The V and J genes are TRBV6-5 and TRBJ1-1; the D gene is possibly TRBD1 (5 bases). The CDR3 length is 12 residues. Germline assignment: CDR1 MNHEY and CDR2 SVGAGI. The V end was cut by 4 bases, the J end by 10 bases, with 13 bases between. The CDR3 nucleotides read TGTGCCAGCAGTTTACAGGCGGGAATAGCTTTCTTT. The encoded protein is CASSLQAGIAFF.

This chain links TRBV30 with TRBJ1-2; D is undetermined. The CDR3 is 13 residues long. Germline V gene lookup returns CDR1 GTSNPN and CDR2 SVGIG (reference sequence). V was trimmed by 2 bases and J by 4 bases, leaving 11 bases between them. CDR3 sequence: CAWSPTGFYGYTF. DNA of the CDR3: TGTGCCTGGAGTCCGACGGGGTTCTATGGCTACACCTTC.

The chain has TRBV6-6 and TRBJ1-2; D ambiguous. The V gene lost 0 bases and the J gene lost 7 bases, with 9 bases spanning the gap. Per the germline V gene, CDR1 is MNHNY and CDR2 is SVGAGI (reference sequence). The CDR3 has 13 amino acids. This CDR3 is CASSYSSPIGYTF. CDR3 DNA sequence: TGTGCCAGCAGTTACTCGTCCCCCATTGGCTACACCTTC.

This chain uses TRBV5-1 with TRBJ1-1; a weak D match, TRBD1 (6 bases). V shed 4 bases and J shed 4 bases, with 20 bases lying between them. The CDR3 is 16 residues long. CDR1 and CDR2 (germline): SGHRS, YFSETQ. The CDR3 sequence: CASSVQGPSRGTEAFF. As DNA, the CDR3 is TGCGCCAGCAGCGTACAGGGCCCATCCCGAGGCACTGAAGCTTTCTTT.

J is TRBJ2-7 and V is TRBV5-1, with 9 bases lining up with TRBD2. The CDR3 consists of 16 residues. Germline trimming cut 4 bases from V and 0 bases from J; bases unmatched to any gene: 8. CDR1 is SGHRS and CDR2 is YFSETQ in the germline V gene. The CDR3: CASSPEAGGVSYEQYF. CDR3 nucleotides: TGCGCCAGCAGCCCCGAAGCGGGGGGCGTCTCCTACGAGCAGTACTTC.

The rearrangement links TRBV27 to TRBJ1-2, with TRBD1 matching 7 bases. V was pared by 5 bases and J by 4 bases, with 7 bases of the junction left unmatched. The CDR3 runs 14 residues. Germline CDR1 is MNHEY and CDR2 is SMNVEV (reference sequence). The CDR3 loop reads CASSKTGPIYGYTF. The CDR3 DNA reads as TGTGCCAGCAGTAAGACAGGGCCTATCTATGGCTACACCTTC.

The chain links TRBV12-3 or TRBV12-4 to TRBJ1-1; D uncertain. The CDR3 spans 11 residues. V dropped 8 bases and J dropped 9 bases, with 13 bases sitting between them. The CDR3: CASYREFQAFF. The CDR3 nucleotides read TGTGCCAGCTACAGAGAATTCCAAGCTTTCTTT.

The gene calls are TRBV5-5 and TRBJ1-1; no firm D call. The germline V and J ends were trimmed by 1 base and 0 bases, with 19 bases remaining between them. Germline lookup yields CDR1 SGHKS and CDR2 YYEKEE (reference sequence). This CDR3 spans 18 amino acids. In nucleotides, the CDR3 is TGTGCCAGCAGCTTGTCACCCTCTCCCCTATTGATGAACACTGAAGCTTTCTTT. Protein sequence: CASSLSPSPLLMNTEAFF.

This chain links TRBV7-6 with TRBJ1-2; 8 bases line up with TRBD1. This CDR3 is built from 13 residues. Germline lookup yields CDR1 SGHVS and CDR2 FNYEAQ. V gave up 5 bases and J gave up 8 bases; unmatched junction bases: 7. The CDR3 spells CASSPGQGAGYTF. The CDR3 DNA reads TGTGCCAGCAGCCCTGGACAGGGCGCGGGCTACACCTTC.

The V gene is TRBV9, the J gene TRBJ1-2; D gene ambiguous. Germline CDR1 reads SGDLS; CDR2 reads YYNGEE. Trimming left V 0 bases short and J 7 bases short, with 10 bases between. The CDR3 runs to 13 residues. In nucleotides, the CDR3 is TGTGCCAGCAGCGTAGGACTGGAGGGTGGCTACACCTTC. Its translation is CASSVGLEGGYTF.

The chain couples TRBV5-6 to TRBJ2-3, with D hard to call. CDR1 is SGHDT and CDR2 is YYEEEE in the germline V gene. Trimming took off 2 bases at V and 6 bases at J, with 4 bases between the two ends. CDR3 size: 11 residues. Here the CDR3 DNA reads TGTGCCAGCAGCTTTGCGGATACGCAGTATTTT. It encodes CASSFADTQYF.

The chain joins TRBV12-3 or TRBV12-4 to TRBJ2-2, with D maybe TRBD1 (5 bases). The V gene lost 2 bases and the J gene lost 4 bases, with 5 bases spanning the gap. The CDR3 spans 13 residues. The CDR3 nucleotides are TGTGCCAGCAGTTTACAGGGCACCGGGGAGCTGTTTTTT. This gives the protein CASSLQGTGELFF.

This sequence joins TRBV10-3 and TRBJ1-3; 9 nucleotides align to TRBD1. The CDR3 sequence is 16 residues long. Germline V lookup: CDR1 ENHRY, CDR2 SYGVKD. V lost 3 bases and J lost 2; bases outside the gene matches: 5. The CDR3 here is CAISESQGATGNTIYF. The DNA of the CDR3 is TGTGCCATCAGTGAATCACAGGGGGCAACTGGAAACACCATATATTTT.

This chain connects TRBV6-5 to TRBJ1-1; weak D call: TRBD1 (5 bases). The CDR3 length is 14 residues. The V end was cut by 8 bases, the J end by 0 bases, with 13 bases between. Germline V lookup: CDR1 MNHEY, CDR2 SVGAGI. The CDR3 loop is CASSRRTLNTEAFF. The CDR3 DNA reads TGTGCCAGCTCCCGGCGGACATTGAACACTGAAGCTTTCTTT.

This clone is a singleton in its sample. V and J are TRBV5-6 and TRBJ2-5; D is unresolved. This CDR3 region has 12 residues. Trimming took off 2 bases at V and 8 bases at J, with 10 bases between the two ends. CDR1 is SGHDT and CDR2 is YYEEEE in the germline V gene. CDR3 amino acids: CASSLPGRTQYF. CDR3 nucleotide sequence: TGTGCCAGCAGCTTACCAGGCCGAACCCAGTACTTC.

The chain carries TRBV5-8 and TRBJ2-5; D is possibly TRBD1 (7 bases). The CDR3 loop spans 17 amino acids. Trimming cost V 0 bases and J 3 bases, with 18 bases left between them. Germline V gene data show CDR1 as SGHTS and CDR2 as YDEGEE. This CDR3 is CASSLALRQGGEETQYF. DNA of the CDR3: TGTGCCAGCAGCTTGGCCTTGAGACAGGGCGGGGAAGAGACCCAGTACTTC. The full variable domain, rest sourced from reference TRBV5-8 and TRBJ2-5, is EAGVTQSPTHLIKTRGQQATLRCSPISGHTSVYWYQQALGLGLQFLLWYDEGEERNRGNFPPRFSGRQFPNYSSELNVNALELEDSALYLCASSLALRQGGEETQYFGPGTRLLVL.

V and J are TRBV11-2 and TRBJ1-2; D may be TRBD1 (5 bases). Germline CDR1 is SGHAT and CDR2 is FQNNGV. V lost 6 bases and J 4 bases, leaving 15 bases between the germline ends. The CDR3 is made up of 14 amino acids. The CDR3 region has the DNA TGTGCCAGCAGTAATACCGGGACGTTCTATGGCTACACCTTC. It is translated as CASSNTGTFYGYTF.

This chain joins TRBV19 and TRBJ1-6; 9 bases map to TRBD1. Germline CDR1 is LNHDA and CDR2 is SQIVND (reference sequence). Unmatched junction bases numbered 4, after V lost 5 bases and J lost 8 bases. This CDR3 is built from 14 residues. The CDR3 is CASSLWTGDSPLHF. CDR3 DNA sequence: TGTGCCAGTAGTCTATGGACAGGGGATTCACCCCTCCACTTT.

The gene calls are TRBV5-1 and TRBJ1-1, with 8 bases aligning to TRBD1. V gave up 4 bases and J gave up 3 bases; unmatched junction bases: 8. Germline CDR1 and CDR2: SGHRS and YFSETQ. This CDR3 comprises 15 residues. The CDR3 loop reads CASSPTDRGYTEAFF. In nucleotides, the CDR3 is TGCGCCAGCAGCCCCACCGACAGGGGTTACACTGAAGCTTTCTTT.

The rearrangement joins TRBV5-4 to TRBJ2-5; a possible D gene is TRBD1 (5 bases). CDR3 length equals 13 residues. The V gene's germline CDR1 is SGHNT and CDR2 YYREEE (reference sequence). V lost 5 bases and J 0 bases, leaving 8 bases between the germline ends. CDR3 amino acids: CASSSDNQETQYF. Written as DNA, the CDR3 is TGTGCCAGCAGTTCGGACAACCAAGAGACCCAGTACTTC.

This chain links TRBV30 with TRBJ2-2; unclear D gene. The CDR3 length is 14 residues. Germline V gene lookup returns CDR1 GTSNPN and CDR2 SVGIG (reference sequence). The V end was cut by 2 bases, the J end by 6 bases, with 13 bases between. CDR3: CAWSLMGWSGELFF. CDR3 in DNA: TGTGCCTGGAGTTTAATGGGTTGGTCCGGGGAGCTGTTTTTT.

The CDR3 nucleotides are TGTGCCAGCAGCTTACCACTCGGGGGTAACTATGGCTACACCTTC. Its protein product is CASSLPLGGNYGYTF. The chain employs TRBV5-4 and TRBJ1-2; maybe TRBD1 (5 bases). V was pared by 2 bases and J by 1 base, with 12 bases between. Germline loops: CDR1 SGHNT, CDR2 YYREEE (reference sequence). This CDR3 is 15 amino acids long.

The CDR3 reads CSVSTGAAYEQYF. In DNA form, the CDR3 reads TGCAGCGTATCGACAGGGGCCGCCTACGAGCAGTACTTC. V gene TRBV29-1 combines with J gene TRBJ2-7, with 8 bases lining up with TRBD1. Germline CDR1 SQVTM, CDR2 ANQGSEA. The V gene end was trimmed by 6 bases and the J gene end by 2 bases; junction bases not matched to a gene: 6. There are 13 residues in the CDR3.

This chain joins TRBV2 and TRBJ1-5, with D tentatively TRBD1 (5 bases). The CDR3 has 13 residues. V was cut by 9 bases and J by 9 bases, with 18 bases left in between. Germline V gene sequence: CDR1 SNHLY, CDR2 FYNNEI. This CDR3 reads CARTTVPQTPQHF. The CDR3 bases are TGTGCCAGAACGACAGTTCCCCAGACGCCCCAGCATTTT.

The chain is built from TRBV5-5 and TRBJ1-4, with TRBD1 identical over 7 bases. The CDR3 totals 14 residues. After removal of 2 bases from V and 8 bases from J, the junction contained 6 bases not matched to a gene. Germline V gives CDR1 SGHKS, CDR2 YYEKEE (reference sequence). CDR3 region: CASSLQGIGEKLFF. The DNA for the CDR3 is TGTGCCAGCAGCTTACAGGGGATAGGGGAAAAACTGTTTTTT.

The rearrangement links TRBV6-5 to TRBJ2-5, with D perhaps TRBD1 or TRBD2 (5 bases each). The CDR3 extends over 15 amino acids. Germline assignment: CDR1 MNHEY and CDR2 SVGAGI. The ends were cut back, 5 bases at V and 2 bases at J, with 15 bases in the middle. CDR3 nucleotides: TGTGCCAGCAGTCGCCCGGGACGGACACAAGAGACCCAGTACTTC. It translates to CASSRPGRTQETQYF.

The V call is TRBV10-2, the J call TRBJ1-6; 10 nucleotides agree with TRBD1. Trimming at V came to 0 bases and at J to 8 bases, leaving 4 bases not matched to a gene. CDR3 length equals 16 residues. Germline assignment: CDR1 WSHSY and CDR2 SAAADI. This CDR3 reads CASSESAGTGDSPLHF. In DNA form, the CDR3 reads TGCGCCAGCAGTGAGTCGGCTGGGACAGGGGATTCACCCCTCCACTTT.

The V call is TRBV27, the J call TRBJ2-1; D unresolved. The CDR3 spans 12 residues. Germline assignment: CDR1 MNHEY and CDR2 SMNVEV (reference sequence). V lost 5 bases to trimming and J lost 3 bases, with 5 bases between them. CDR3 nucleotide sequence: TGTGCCAGCAGTCGGTACTACAATGAGCAGTTCTTC. It specifies CASSRYYNEQFF.